These T cell receptor beta chains were read from a single sample in a study of PD-1 blockade in classical Hodgkin lymphoma. The data were produced by immunoSEQ multiplex PCR, yet TCRdb's version contains in-frame clones alone and is incomplete. Of more than 15,000 clones listed, around 72% are singletons. The sample consisted of CD4+ T cells from blood, taken before the fourth cycle of nivolumab. The receptor set was obtained from a human donor with classical Hodgkin lymphoma. Both conserved end residues are part of each CDR3. A D gene is named only where the DNA matches it firmly. Size values are once, few and many counts, or a class for expanded clones, and some rows have none.

j_call v_call d_call cdr3_length clone_size cdr3_aa cdr3_nt
TRBJ1-2 TRBV10-3 . 15 . CAISESTPETYGYTF TGTGCCATCAGTGAGTCTACCCCAGAAACCTATGGCTACACCTTC
TRBJ2-7 TRBV4-1 . 16 . CASSQPSNTGSYEQYF TGCGCCAGCAGCCAACCCTCCAATACAGGGTCCTACGAGCAGTACTTC
TRBJ1-6 TRBV5-6 TRBD1 17 . CASHTRSIGQGASPLHF TGTGCCAGCCACACCCGATCTATCGGACAGGGGGCTTCACCCCTCCACTTT
TRBJ1-4 TRBV27 . 15 . CARKREGLTNEKLFF TGTGCCCGTAAAAGAGAGGGGCTAACTAATGAAAAACTGTTTTTT
TRBJ2-4 TRBV7-9 . 16 . CASSLTEGYRGNIQYF TGTGCCAGCAGCTTAACAGAGGGCTACCGAGGAAACATTCAGTACTTC
TRBJ2-7 TRBV16 . 14 . CASSQMWSSYEQYF TGTGCCAGCAGCCAAATGTGGTCCTCCTACGAGCAGTACTTC
TRBJ2-1 TRBV15 . 13 . CATSRSANQEQFF TGTGCCACCAGCAGAAGTGCCAATCAAGAGCAGTTCTTC
TRBJ2-3 TRBV2 . 13 . CASSSQGTDTQYF TGTGCCAGCAGTTCACAGGGCACAGATACGCAGTATTTT
TRBJ2-6 TRBV12-5 . 13 . CASAYSGANVLTF TGTGCTAGTGCCTATTCAGGGGCCAACGTCCTGACTTTC
TRBJ2-7 TRBV10-3 TRBD1 14 . CAISGSEGAGEQYF TGTGCCATCAGTGGATCTGAGGGGGCGGGCGAGCAGTACTTC
TRBJ2-7 TRBV7-9 . 14 . CASSTTTGSYEQYF TGTGCCAGCAGCACCACGACAGGCTCCTACGAGCAGTACTTC
TRBJ2-1 TRBV30 . 14 . CAWSVLTPDNEQFF TGTGCCTGGAGTGTACTTACACCGGACAATGAGCAGTTCTTC
TRBJ1-1 TRBV18 . 13 once CASSLQGNTEAFF TGTGCCAGCTCACTGCAGGGGAACACTGAAGCTTTCTTT
TRBJ1-2 TRBV6-1 . 11 . CASKRGDGYTF TGTGCCAGCAAGCGGGGGGATGGCTACACCTTC
TRBJ1-5 TRBV10-2 . 14 . CASSDWLSNQPQHF TGCGCCAGCAGTGATTGGTTAAGCAATCAGCCCCAGCATTTT
TRBJ2-1 TRBV2 . 17 . CASRPTPLESLINEQFF TGTGCCAGCAGGCCGACCCCGCTAGAGAGTCTGATCAATGAGCAGTTCTTC
TRBJ2-3 TRBV19 . 17 . CASSMALLREGTDTQYF TGTGCCAGTAGTATGGCCCTTTTGCGGGAAGGCACAGATACGCAGTATTTT
TRBJ2-7 TRBV5-1 TRBD1 16 . CASSPPDRGSYHEQYF TGCGCCAGCAGCCCCCCTGACAGGGGGTCCTATCACGAGCAGTACTTC
TRBJ1-5 TRBV7-2 . 14 few CASSLGRGNQPQHF TGTGCCAGCAGCTTAGGGCGGGGTAATCAGCCCCAGCATTTT
TRBJ1-2 TRBV5-5 . 11 . CASSLYYGYTF TGTGCCAGCAGCTTGTACTATGGCTACACCTTC
TRBJ2-7 TRBV5-1 TRBD1 15 . CASSLSSTGGSEQYF TGCGCCAGCAGCTTGAGTTCAACAGGGGGCTCCGAGCAGTACTTC
TRBJ2-1 TRBV19 TRBD1 11 few CASSRTGEQFF TGTGCCAGTAGTAGGACAGGCGAGCAGTTCTTC
TRBJ2-7 TRBV7-2 . 15 . CASSSPGVGSYEQYF TGTGCCAGCAGCTCCCCCGGTGTCGGTTCCTACGAGCAGTACTTC
TRBJ2-7 TRBV2 . 13 . CASRASSSYEQYF TGTGCCAGCAGGGCCAGTAGCTCCTACGAGCAGTACTTC
TRBJ2-7 TRBV5-1 TRBD1 16 . CASSSASQGASYEQYF TGCGCCAGCAGCTCCGCGTCACAGGGGGCCTCCTACGAGCAGTACTTC
TRBJ2-7 TRBV27 TRBD1 14 once CASRRQGAGGEQYF TGTGCCAGCAGAAGACAGGGGGCTGGGGGCGAGCAGTACTTC
TRBJ2-1 TRBV6-5 . 13 . CASSHPGGDEQFF TGTGCCAGCAGTCACCCCGGGGGAGATGAGCAGTTCTTC
TRBJ2-1 TRBV2 . 12 . CASSDSYNEQFF TGTGCCAGCAGCGATTCCTACAATGAGCAGTTCTTC
TRBJ2-7 TRBV5-5 . 15 . CASILGAGLTYEQYF TGTGCCAGCATCCTGGGGGCAGGGTTGACCTACGAGCAGTACTTC
TRBJ2-7 TRBV14 . 16 . CASSQKGGGTSGEQYF TGTGCCAGCAGCCAAAAAGGGGGAGGGACCTCCGGCGAGCAGTACTTC
TRBJ2-7 TRBV5-1 . 13 . CASSQTPSYEQYF TGCGCCAGCAGCCAAACTCCTTCCTACGAGCAGTACTTC
TRBJ1-2 TRBV21-1 . 14 . CASSKETGDYGYTF TGTGCCAGCAGCAAAGAGACAGGGGATTATGGCTACACCTTC
TRBJ2-1 TRBV11-2 . 15 . CASSLIRGTYNEQFF TGTGCCAGCAGCTTAATCAGGGGCACCTACAATGAGCAGTTCTTC
TRBJ1-6 TRBV7-9 TRBD1 18 . CASSSGPSAGQTNSPLHF TGTGCCAGCAGCTCCGGCCCGTCGGCGGGACAGACTAATTCACCCCTCCACTTT
TRBJ2-1 TRBV11-3 . 18 . CASSLDGVGLGGGNEQFF TGTGCCAGCAGCTTAGATGGGGTCGGACTCGGAGGTGGCAATGAGCAGTTCTTC
TRBJ1-6 TRBV6-5 TRBD1 16 . CASSYSPGQGNSPLHF TGTGCCAGCAGTTACTCACCGGGACAGGGTAATTCACCCCTCCACTTT
TRBJ2-1 TRBV7-2 TRBD2 17 . CASSLVAVGTSGREQFF TGTGCCAGCAGCTTAGTAGCGGTGGGGACTAGCGGAAGGGAGCAGTTCTTC
TRBJ2-4 TRBV4-1 . 15 . CASSQYTVVQNIQYF TGCGCCAGCAGCCAATATACAGTAGTCCAAAACATTCAGTACTTC
TRBJ2-7 TRBV7-9 TRBD2 15 . CASSLVAGVAYEQYF TGTGCCAGCAGCTTAGTAGCGGGAGTGGCGTACGAGCAGTACTTC
TRBJ2-7 TRBV7-9 . 18 . CASSLEGRARRNSYEQYF TGTGCCAGCAGCTTAGAGGGCAGGGCCCGAAGGAACTCCTACGAGCAGTACTTC
TRBJ2-1 TRBV15 TRBD1 15 . CATKPGQVVYNEQFF TGTGCCACCAAGCCGGGACAGGTCGTATACAATGAGCAGTTCTTC
TRBJ2-2 TRBV6-1 . 14 . CASKRDTSTGELFF TGTGCCAGCAAACGGGACACCAGCACCGGGGAGCTGTTTTTT
TRBJ2-7 TRBV7-7 TRBD1 15 few CASDHAGTGSYEQYF TGTGCCAGCGACCACGCCGGGACAGGCTCCTACGAGCAGTACTTC
TRBJ1-1 TRBV11-2 . 13 . CASSKWGNTEAFF TGTGCCAGCAGCAAGTGGGGGAACACTGAAGCTTTCTTT
TRBJ1-1 TRBV11-2 TRBD1 13 . CASSPDRGTEAFF TGTGCCAGCAGCCCCGACAGGGGCACTGAAGCTTTCTTT
TRBJ2-7 TRBV29-1 . 12 . CSVVSSRYEQYF TGCAGCGTTGTGTCTAGTCGCTACGAGCAGTACTTC
TRBJ2-7 TRBV20-1 . 11 . CSATRGDEQYF TGCAGTGCTACCAGGGGCGACGAGCAGTACTTC
TRBJ1-1 TRBV28 . 14 . CASSLRTENTEAFF TGTGCCAGCAGTTTGAGGACAGAGAACACTGAAGCTTTCTTT
TRBJ2-1 TRBV20-1 . 11 . CSASFGNEQFF TGCAGTGCTAGCTTCGGCAATGAGCAGTTCTTC
TRBJ2-7 TRBV6-6 TRBD2 14 . CASTTGASGHEQYF TGTGCCAGCACAACCGGGGCTAGCGGGCACGAGCAGTACTTC
TRBJ2-1 TRBV15 . 13 . CATSRPSFNEQFF TGTGCCACCAGCAGACCTAGCTTCAATGAGCAGTTCTTC
TRBJ1-1 TRBV11-2 . 11 . CASSRGGEAFF TGTGCCAGCAGCCGGGGGGGAGAAGCTTTCTTT
TRBJ2-3 TRBV6-5 . 15 . CASSSRDLGTDTQYF TGTGCCAGCAGTTCCAGGGACCTGGGCACAGATACGCAGTATTTT
TRBJ2-5 TRBV7-9 . 14 . CASSLLTGTETQYF TGTGCCAGCAGCTTACTTACAGGGACAGAGACCCAGTACTTC
TRBJ1-1 TRBV7-9 . 14 . CASSPITDNTEAFF TGTGCCAGCAGCCCTATTACAGACAACACTGAAGCTTTCTTT
TRBJ2-7 TRBV11-2 . 15 once CASSLQGWGVNEQYF TGTGCCAGCAGCTTACAGGGCTGGGGGGTGAACGAGCAGTACTTC
TRBJ2-1 TRBV5-1 . 15 . CASSLGGSSYNEQFF TGCGCCAGCAGCTTGGGGGGGAGCTCCTACAATGAGCAGTTCTTC